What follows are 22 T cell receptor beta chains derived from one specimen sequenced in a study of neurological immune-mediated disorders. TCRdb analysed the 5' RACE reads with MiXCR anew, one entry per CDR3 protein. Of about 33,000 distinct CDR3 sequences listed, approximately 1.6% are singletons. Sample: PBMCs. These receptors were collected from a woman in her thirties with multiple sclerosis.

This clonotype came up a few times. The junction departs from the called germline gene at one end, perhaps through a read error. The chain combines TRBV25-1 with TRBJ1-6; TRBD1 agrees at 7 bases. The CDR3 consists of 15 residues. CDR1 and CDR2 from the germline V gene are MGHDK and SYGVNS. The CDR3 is CASSDPGQRNSPLNF. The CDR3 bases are TGTGCCAGCAGTGACCCGGGACAGAGGAATTCACCCCTCAACTTT.

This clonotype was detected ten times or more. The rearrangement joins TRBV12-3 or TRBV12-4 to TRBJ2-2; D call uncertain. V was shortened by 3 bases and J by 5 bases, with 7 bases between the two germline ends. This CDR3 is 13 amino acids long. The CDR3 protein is CASSFRPTGELFF. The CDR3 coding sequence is TGTGCCAGCAGTTTTAGGCCTACCGGGGAGCTGTTTTTT.

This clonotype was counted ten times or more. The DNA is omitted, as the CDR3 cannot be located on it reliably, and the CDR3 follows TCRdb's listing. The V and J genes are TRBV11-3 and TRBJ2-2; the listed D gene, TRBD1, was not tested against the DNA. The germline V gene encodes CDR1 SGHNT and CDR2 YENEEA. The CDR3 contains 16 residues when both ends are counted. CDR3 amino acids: CASSFRGRPGTGELFF.

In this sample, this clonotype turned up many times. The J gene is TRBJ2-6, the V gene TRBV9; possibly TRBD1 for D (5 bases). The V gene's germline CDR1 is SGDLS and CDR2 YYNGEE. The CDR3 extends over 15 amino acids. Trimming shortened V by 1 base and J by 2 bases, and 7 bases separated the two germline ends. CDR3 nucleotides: TGTGCCAGCAGCGTACAGGGTACTGGGGCCAACGTCCTGACTTTC. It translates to CASSVQGTGANVLTF.

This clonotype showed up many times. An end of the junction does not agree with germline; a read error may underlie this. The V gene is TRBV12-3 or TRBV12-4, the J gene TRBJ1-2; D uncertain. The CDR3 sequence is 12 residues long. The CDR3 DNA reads TGTGACAGCAGTTTAGACGGGTATGGCTACACCTTC. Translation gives CDSSLDGYGYTF.

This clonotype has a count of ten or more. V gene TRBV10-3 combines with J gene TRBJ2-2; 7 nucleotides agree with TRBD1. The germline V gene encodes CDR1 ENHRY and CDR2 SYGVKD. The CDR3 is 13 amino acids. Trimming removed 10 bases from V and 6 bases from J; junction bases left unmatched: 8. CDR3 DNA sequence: TGTGCCAAACCCTCGACAGGGTCCGGGGAGCTGTTTTTT. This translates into CAKPSTGSGELFF.

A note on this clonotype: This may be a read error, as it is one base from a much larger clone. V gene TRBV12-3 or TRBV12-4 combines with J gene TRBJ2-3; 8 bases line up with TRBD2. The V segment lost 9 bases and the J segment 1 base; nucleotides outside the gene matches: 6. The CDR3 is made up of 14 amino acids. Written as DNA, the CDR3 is TGTGCCAGTGTGTATAGCGGGGGCACAGATACGCAGTATTTT. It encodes CASVYSGGTDTQYF.

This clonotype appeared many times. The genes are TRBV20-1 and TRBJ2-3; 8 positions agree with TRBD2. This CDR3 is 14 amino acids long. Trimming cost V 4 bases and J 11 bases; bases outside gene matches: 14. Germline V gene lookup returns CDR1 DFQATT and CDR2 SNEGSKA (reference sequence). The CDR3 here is CSATFGLASVGQYF. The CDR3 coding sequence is TGCAGTGCTACCTTCGGACTAGCCTCGGTTGGGCAGTATTTT.

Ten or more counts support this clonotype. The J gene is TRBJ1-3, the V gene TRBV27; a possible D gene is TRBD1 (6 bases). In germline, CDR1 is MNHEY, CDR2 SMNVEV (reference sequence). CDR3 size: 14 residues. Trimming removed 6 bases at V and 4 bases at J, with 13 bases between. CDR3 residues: CASSQQGSGNTIYF. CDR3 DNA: TGTGCCAGCAGCCAACAGGGATCCGGAAACACCATATATTTT.

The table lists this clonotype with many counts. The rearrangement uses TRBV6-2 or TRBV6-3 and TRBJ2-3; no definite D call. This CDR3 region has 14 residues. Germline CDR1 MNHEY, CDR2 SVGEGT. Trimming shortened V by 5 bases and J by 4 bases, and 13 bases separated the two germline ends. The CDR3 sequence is CASSPRYGADTQYF. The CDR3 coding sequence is TGTGCCAGCAGTCCCCGGTATGGGGCAGATACGCAGTATTTT.

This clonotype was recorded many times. CDR3 sequence (DNA): TGCAGTGCAAGGGGGGGGTCCTACAATGAGCAGTTCTTC. Translated, it gives CSARGGSYNEQFF. The genes are TRBV20-1 and TRBJ2-1, with D perhaps TRBD2 (7 bases). Germline V gene lookup returns CDR1 DFQATT and CDR2 SNEGSKA (reference sequence). The ends were cut back, 6 bases at V and 1 base at J, with 10 bases in the middle. The CDR3 loop spans 13 amino acids.

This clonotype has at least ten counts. This chain's CDR3 is CSASPRVGQPQHF. CDR3 in DNA: TGCAGTGCTAGTCCCAGGGTCGGGCAGCCCCAGCATTTT. The chain has TRBV20-1 and TRBJ1-5, with D perhaps matching TRBD1 (5 bases). The CDR3 loop spans 13 amino acids. V was clipped by 3 bases and J by 7 bases, with 13 bases between them. Per germline, CDR1 DFQATT and CDR2 SNEGSKA (reference sequence).

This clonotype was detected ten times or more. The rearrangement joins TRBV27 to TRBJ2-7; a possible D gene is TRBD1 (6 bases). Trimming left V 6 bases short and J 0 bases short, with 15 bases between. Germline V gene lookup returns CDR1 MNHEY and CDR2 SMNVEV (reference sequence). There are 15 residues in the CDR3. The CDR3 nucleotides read TGTGCCAGCAGACGCCAAGGGGGAAGCTCCTACGAGCAGTACTTC. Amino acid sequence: CASRRQGGSSYEQYF.

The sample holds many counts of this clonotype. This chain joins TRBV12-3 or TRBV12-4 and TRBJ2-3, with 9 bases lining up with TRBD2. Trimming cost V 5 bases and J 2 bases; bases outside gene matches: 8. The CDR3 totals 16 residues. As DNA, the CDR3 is TGTGCCAGCAGTCCCCCAAGCGGGGGGTTCACAGATACGCAGTATTTT. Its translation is CASSPPSGGFTDTQYF.

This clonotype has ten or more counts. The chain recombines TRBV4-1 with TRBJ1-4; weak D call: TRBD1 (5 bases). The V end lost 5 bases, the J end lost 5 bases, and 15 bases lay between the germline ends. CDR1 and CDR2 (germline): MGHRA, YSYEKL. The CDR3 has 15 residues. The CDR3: CASSGDSRWNEKLFF. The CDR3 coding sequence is TGCGCCAGCAGCGGGGACTCCCGCTGGAATGAAAAACTGTTTTTT.

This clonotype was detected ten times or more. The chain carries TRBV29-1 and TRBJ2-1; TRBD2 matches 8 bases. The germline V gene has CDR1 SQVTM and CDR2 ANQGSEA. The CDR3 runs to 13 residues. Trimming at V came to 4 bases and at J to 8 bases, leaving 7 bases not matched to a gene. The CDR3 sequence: CSVVARGGDEQFF. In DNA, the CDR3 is TGCAGCGTTGTAGCTCGGGGGGGTGATGAGCAGTTCTTC.

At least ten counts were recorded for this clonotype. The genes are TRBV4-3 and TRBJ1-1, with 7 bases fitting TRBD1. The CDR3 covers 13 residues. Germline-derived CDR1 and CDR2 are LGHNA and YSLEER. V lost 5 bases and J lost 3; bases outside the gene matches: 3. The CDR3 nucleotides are TGCGCCAGCAGCAGGGGGCCCGACACTGAAGCTTTCTTT. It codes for CASSRGPDTEAFF.

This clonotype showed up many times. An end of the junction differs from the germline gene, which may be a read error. CDR3 bases: TGCGCCACCAGCATGGGCACGAGGTACACCGGGGAGCTGTTTTTT. This sequence encodes CATSMGTRYTGELFF. The gene calls are TRBV5-1 and TRBJ2-2, with D uncertain. Looked up from germline, CDR1 is SGHRS and CDR2 is YFSETQ. This CDR3 comprises 15 residues.

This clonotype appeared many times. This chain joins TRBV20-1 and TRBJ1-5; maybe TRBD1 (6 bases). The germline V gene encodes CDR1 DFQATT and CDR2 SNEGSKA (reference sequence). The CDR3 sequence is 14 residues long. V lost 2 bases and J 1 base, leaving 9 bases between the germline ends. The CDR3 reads CSARTGSSNQPQHF. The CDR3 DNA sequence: TGCAGTGCTAGAACAGGGTCCAGCAATCAGCCCCAGCATTTT.

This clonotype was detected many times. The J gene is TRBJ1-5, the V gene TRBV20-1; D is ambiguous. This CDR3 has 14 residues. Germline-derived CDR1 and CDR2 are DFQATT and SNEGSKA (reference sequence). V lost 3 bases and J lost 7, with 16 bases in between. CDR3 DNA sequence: TGCAGTGCTAGCCCCCTGCCAGGTGTGCAGCCCCAGCATTTT. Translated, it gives CSASPLPGVQPQHF.

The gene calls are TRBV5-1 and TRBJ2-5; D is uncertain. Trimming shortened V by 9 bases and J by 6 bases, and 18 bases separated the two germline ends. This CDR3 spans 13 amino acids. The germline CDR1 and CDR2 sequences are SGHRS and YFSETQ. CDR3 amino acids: CATRDPPEKTQYF. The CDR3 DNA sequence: TGCGCCACCCGAGACCCCCCGGAAAAGACCCAGTACTTC. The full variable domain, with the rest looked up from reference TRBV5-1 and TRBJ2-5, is KAGVTQTPRYLIKTRGQQVTLSCSPISGHRSVSWYQQTPGQGLQFLFEYFSETQRNKGNFPGRFSGRQFSNSRSEMNVSTLELGDSALYLCATRDPPEKTQYFGPGTRLLVL.

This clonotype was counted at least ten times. CDR3 sequence reads: CASSLDSGGGYTF. CDR3 DNA: TGCGCCAGCAGCTTGGACTCAGGAGGTGGCTACACCTTC. This chain links TRBV5-1 with TRBJ1-2; D is uncertain. Per the germline V gene, CDR1 is SGHRS and CDR2 is YFSETQ. V lost 0 bases and J lost 7, with 10 bases in between. The CDR3 is 13 residues long.